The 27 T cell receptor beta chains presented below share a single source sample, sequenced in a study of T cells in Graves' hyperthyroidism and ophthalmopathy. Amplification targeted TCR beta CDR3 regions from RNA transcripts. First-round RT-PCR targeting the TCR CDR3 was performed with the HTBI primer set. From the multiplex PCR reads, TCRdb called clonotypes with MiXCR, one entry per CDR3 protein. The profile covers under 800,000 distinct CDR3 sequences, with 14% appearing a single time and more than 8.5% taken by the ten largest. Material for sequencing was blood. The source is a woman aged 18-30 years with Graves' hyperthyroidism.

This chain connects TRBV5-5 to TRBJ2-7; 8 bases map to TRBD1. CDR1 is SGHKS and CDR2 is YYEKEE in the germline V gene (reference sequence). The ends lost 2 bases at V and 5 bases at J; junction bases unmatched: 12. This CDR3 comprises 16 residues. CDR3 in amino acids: CASSFKQGVETDEQYF. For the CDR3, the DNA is TGTGCCAGCAGCTTCAAACAGGGGGTAGAGACCGACGAGCAGTACTTC.

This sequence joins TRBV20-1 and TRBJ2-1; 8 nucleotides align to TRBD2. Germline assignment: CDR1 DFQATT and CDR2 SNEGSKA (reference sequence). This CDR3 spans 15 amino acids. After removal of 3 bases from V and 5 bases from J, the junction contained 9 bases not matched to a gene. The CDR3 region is CSASLSGSLNNEQFF. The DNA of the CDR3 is TGCAGTGCTAGTCTAAGCGGGAGTCTAAACAATGAGCAGTTCTTC.

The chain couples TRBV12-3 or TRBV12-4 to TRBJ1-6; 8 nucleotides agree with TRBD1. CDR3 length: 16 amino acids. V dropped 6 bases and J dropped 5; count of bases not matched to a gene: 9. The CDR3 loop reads CASRTTGTGDNSPLHF. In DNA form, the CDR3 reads TGTGCCAGCAGGACGACCGGGACAGGAGATAATTCACCCCTCCACTTT.

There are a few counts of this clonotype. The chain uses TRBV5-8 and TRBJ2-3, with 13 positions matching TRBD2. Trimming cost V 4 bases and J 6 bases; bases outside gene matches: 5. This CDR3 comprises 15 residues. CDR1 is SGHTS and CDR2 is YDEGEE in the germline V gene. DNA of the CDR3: TGTGCCAGCAGCCCAGGGACTAGCGGGGTGGATACGCAGTATTTT. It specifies CASSPGTSGVDTQYF.

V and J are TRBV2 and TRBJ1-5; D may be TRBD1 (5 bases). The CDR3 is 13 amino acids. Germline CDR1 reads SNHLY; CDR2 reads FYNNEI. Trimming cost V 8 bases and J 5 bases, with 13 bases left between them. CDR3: CASVYRTDQPQHF. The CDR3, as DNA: TGTGCCAGCGTCTACAGGACCGATCAGCCCCAGCATTTT.

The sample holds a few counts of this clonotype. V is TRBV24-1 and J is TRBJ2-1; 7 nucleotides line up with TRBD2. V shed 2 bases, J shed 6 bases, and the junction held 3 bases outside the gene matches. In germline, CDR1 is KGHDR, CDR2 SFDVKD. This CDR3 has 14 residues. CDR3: CATSDWDYRNEQFF. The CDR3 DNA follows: TGTGCCACCAGTGATTGGGACTACCGCAATGAGCAGTTCTTC.

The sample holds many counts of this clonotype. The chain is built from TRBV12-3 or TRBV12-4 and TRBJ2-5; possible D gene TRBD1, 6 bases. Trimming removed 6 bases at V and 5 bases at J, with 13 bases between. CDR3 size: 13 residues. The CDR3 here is CASRPDRKETQYF. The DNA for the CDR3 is TGTGCCAGCAGACCTGACAGGAAGGAGACCCAGTACTTC.

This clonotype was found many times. CDR3 residues: CSAKTSGRANIQYF. The CDR3 DNA sequence: TGCAGTGCTAAGACTAGCGGGAGAGCCAACATTCAGTACTTC. This chain links TRBV20-1 with TRBJ2-4; 12 positions match TRBD2. This CDR3 is built from 14 residues. Germline CDR1 is DFQATT and CDR2 is SNEGSKA (reference sequence). V shed 4 bases, J shed 7 bases, and the junction held 5 bases outside the gene matches.

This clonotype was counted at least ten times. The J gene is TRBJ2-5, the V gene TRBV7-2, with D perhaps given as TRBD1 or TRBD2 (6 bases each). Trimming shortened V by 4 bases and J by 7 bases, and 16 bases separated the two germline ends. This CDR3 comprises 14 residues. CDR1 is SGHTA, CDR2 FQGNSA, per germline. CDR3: CASSWTPKGGTQYF. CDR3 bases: TGTGCCAGCAGCTGGACACCCAAGGGGGGGACCCAGTACTTC. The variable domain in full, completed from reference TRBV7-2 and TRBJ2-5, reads GAGVSQSPSNKVTEKGKDVELRCDPISGHTALYWYRQSLGQGLEFLIYFQGNSAPDKSGLPSDRFSAERTGGSVSTLTIQRTQQEDSAVYLCASSWTPKGGTQYFGPGTRLLVL.

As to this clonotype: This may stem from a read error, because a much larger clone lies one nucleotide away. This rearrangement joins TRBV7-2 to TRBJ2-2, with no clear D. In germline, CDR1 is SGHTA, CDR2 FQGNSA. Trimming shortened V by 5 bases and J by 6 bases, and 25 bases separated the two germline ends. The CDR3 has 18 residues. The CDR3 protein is CASSPPMGWVRWSGELFF. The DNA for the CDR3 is TGTGCCAGCAGCCCCCCCATGGGGTGGGTGAGATGGTCCGGGGAGCTGTTTTTT.

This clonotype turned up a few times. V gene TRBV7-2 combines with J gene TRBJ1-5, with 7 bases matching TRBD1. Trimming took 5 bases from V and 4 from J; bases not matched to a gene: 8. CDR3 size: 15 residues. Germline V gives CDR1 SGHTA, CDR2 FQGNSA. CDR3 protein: CASSPRQGGNQPQHF. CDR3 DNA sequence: TGTGCCAGCAGCCCCAGACAGGGAGGGAATCAGCCCCAGCATTTT.

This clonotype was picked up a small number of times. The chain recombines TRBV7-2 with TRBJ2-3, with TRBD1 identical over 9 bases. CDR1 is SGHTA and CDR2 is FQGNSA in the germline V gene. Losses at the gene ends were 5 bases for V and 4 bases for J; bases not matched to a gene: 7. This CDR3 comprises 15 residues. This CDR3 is CASSTRQGVADTQYF. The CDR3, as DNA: TGTGCCAGCAGCACTCGACAGGGGGTGGCAGATACGCAGTATTTT.

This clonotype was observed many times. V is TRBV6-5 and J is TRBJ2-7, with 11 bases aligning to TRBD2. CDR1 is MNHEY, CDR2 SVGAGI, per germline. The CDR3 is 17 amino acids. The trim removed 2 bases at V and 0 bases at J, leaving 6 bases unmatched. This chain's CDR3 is CASSYNLAGGNSYEQYF. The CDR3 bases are TGTGCCAGCAGTTACAACCTAGCGGGAGGTAACTCCTACGAGCAGTACTTC.

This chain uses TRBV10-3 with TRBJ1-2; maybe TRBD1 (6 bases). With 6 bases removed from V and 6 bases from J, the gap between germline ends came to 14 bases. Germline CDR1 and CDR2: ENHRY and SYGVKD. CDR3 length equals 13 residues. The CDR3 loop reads CAIRQTGRNGYTF. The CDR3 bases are TGTGCCATCAGGCAAACAGGGAGGAATGGCTACACCTTC.

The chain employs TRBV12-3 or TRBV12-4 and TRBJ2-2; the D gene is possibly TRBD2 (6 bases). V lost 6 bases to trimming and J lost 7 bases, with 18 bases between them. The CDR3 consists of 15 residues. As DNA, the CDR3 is TGTGCCAGCAGCCGGGACCGACTAGTTGGCGGGGAGCTGTTTTTT. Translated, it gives CASSRDRLVGGELFF.

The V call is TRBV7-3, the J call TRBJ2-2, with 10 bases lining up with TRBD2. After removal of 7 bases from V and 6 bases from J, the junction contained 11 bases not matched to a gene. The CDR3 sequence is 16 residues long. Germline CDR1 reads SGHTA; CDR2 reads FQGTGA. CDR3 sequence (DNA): TGTGCCAGCAACCCAGCGGGAGGGTTGAAACCCGGGGAGCTGTTTTTT. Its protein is CASNPAGGLKPGELFF.

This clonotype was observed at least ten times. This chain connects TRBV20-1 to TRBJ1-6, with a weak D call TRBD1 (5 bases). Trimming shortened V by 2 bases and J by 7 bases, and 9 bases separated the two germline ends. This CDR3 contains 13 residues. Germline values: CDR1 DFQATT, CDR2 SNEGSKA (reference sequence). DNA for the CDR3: TGCAGTGCTAGATCGCAGGGCAATTCACCCCTCCACTTT. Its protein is CSARSQGNSPLHF.

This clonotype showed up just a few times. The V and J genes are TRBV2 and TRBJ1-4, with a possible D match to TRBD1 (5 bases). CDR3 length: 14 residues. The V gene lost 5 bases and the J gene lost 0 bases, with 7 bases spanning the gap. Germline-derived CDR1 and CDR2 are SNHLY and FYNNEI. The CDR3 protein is CASSYRSTNEKLFF. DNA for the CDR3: TGTGCCAGCAGTTACAGGTCAACTAATGAAAAACTGTTTTTT.

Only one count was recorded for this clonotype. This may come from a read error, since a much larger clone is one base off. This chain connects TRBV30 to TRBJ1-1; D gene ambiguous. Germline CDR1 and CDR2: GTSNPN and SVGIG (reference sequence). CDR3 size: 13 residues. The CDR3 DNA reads TGTGCCTGGACCAACACCGCAGGCACTGAAGCTCTCTTT. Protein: CAWTNTAGTEALF.

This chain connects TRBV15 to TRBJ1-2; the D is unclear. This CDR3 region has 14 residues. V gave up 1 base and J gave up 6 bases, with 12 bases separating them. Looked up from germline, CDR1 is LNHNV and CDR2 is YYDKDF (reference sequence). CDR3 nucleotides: TGTGCCACCAGCAGAGGTCGGGAGGTTCATGGCTACACCTTC. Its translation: CATSRGREVHGYTF.

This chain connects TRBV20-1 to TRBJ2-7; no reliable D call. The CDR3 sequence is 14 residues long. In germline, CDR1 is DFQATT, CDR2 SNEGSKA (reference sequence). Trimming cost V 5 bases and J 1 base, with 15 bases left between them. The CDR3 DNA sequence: TGCAGTGCTGTACGTGGGTCTCGGTCCTACGAGCAGTACTTC. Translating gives CSAVRGSRSYEQYF.

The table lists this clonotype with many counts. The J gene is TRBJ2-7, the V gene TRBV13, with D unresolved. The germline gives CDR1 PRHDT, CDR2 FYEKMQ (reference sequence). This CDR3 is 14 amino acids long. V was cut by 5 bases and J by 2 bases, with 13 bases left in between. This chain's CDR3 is CASSLNRPPYEQYF. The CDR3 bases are TGTGCCAGCAGCCTCAACCGCCCCCCCTACGAGCAGTACTTC.

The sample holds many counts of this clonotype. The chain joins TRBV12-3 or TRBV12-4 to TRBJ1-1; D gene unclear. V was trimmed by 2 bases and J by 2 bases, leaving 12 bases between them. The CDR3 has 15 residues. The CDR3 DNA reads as TGTGCCAGCAGTTTATGGCCAGCGCTAAACACTGAAGCTTTCTTT. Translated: CASSLWPALNTEAFF.

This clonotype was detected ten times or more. The CDR3, as DNA: TGTGCCAGCAGTTCATCCCTAACTAGCGGGAGCGTCTTCGCCTACGAGCAGTACTTC. Encoded protein: CASSSSLTSGSVFAYEQYF. The chain employs TRBV28 and TRBJ2-7, with 11 bases identical to TRBD2. The CDR3 loop spans 19 amino acids. Germline loops: CDR1 MDHEN, CDR2 SYDVKM. V was pared by 4 bases and J by 2 bases, with 16 bases of the junction left unmatched.

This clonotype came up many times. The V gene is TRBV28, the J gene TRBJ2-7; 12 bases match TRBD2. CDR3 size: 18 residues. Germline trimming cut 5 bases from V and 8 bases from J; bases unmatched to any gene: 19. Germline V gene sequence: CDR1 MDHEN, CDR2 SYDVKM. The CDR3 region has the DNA TGTGCCAGCAGTGTCGGACTAGCGGGAACCTTAGGTGCTACGAAGCAGTACTTC. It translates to CASSVGLAGTLGATKQYF.

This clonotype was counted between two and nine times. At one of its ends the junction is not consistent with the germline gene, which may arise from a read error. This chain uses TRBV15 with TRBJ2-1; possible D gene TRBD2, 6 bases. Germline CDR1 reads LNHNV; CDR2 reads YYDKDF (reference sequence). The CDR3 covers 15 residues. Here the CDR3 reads CATSRVLEGYNGQFF. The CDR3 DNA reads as TGTGCCACCAGCAGAGTTCTGGAGGGCTACAATGGGCAGTTCTTC. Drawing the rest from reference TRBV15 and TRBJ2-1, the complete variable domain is DAMVIQNPRYQVTQFGKPVTLSCSQTLNHNVMYWYQQKSSQAPKLLFHYYDKDFNNEADTPDNFQSRRPNTSFCFLDIRSPGLGDTAMYLCATSRVLEGYNGQFFGPGTRLTVL.

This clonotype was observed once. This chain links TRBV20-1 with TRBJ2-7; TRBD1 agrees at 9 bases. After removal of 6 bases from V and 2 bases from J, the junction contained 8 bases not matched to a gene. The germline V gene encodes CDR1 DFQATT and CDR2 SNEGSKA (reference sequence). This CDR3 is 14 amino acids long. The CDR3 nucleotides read TGCAGTGCCAACTCTGACAGGGGGGCCTACGAGCAGTACTTC. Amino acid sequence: CSANSDRGAYEQYF.